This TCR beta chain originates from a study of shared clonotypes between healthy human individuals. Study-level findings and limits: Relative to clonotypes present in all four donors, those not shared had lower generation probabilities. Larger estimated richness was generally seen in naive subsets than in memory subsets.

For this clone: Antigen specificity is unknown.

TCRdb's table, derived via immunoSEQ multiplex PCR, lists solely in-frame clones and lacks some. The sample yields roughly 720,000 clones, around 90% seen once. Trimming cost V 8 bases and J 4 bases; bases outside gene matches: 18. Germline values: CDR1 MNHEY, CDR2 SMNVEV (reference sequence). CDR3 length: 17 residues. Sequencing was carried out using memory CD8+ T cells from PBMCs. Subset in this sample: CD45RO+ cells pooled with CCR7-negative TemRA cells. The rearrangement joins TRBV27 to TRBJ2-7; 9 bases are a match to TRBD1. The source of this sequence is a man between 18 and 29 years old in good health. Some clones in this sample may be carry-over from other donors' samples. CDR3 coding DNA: TGTGCCAGCCAACAACATTCGCCCGGGACAGGGACGTACGAGCAGTACTTC. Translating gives CASQQHSPGTGTYEQYF.